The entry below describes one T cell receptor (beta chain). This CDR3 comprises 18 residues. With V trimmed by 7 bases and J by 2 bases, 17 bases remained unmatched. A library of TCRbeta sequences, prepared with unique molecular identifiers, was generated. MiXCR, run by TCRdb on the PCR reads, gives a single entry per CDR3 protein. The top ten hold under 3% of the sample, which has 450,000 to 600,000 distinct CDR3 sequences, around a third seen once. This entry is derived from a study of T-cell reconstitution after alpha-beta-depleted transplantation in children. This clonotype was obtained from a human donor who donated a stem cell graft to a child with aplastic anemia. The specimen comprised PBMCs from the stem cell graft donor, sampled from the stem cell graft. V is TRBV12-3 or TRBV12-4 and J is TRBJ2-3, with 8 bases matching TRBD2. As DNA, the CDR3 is TGTGCCAGCACCTCCCGGCCGCGGGAGGACCATTACACAGATACGCAGTATTTT. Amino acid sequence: CASTSRPREDHYTDTQYF.